Listed here are 29 T cell receptor beta chains from one sample, sequenced in a study of blood T cell repertoires in COVID-19. This table comes from immunoSEQ multiplex PCR, and its TCRdb copy is limited to in-frame clones, with some not included. Of about 110,000 clones in the sample, less than 75% were seen once. Sequencing input: peripheral blood. The origin of the receptors is a woman aged 40 to 49 with acute or convalescent COVID-19.

CDR3 loop: CASSVHPTDTETQYF. The CDR3 DNA reads as TGTGCCAGCAGCGTTCATCCTACGGACACAGAGACCCAGTACTTC. This chain links TRBV9 with TRBJ2-5; D may be TRBD1 (5 bases). V lost 2 bases and J lost 4, with 15 bases in between. The CDR3 is 15 amino acids. The V gene's germline CDR1 is SGDLS and CDR2 YYNGEE.

This chain connects TRBV7-3 to TRBJ2-7; maybe TRBD2 (6 bases). The CDR3 extends over 14 amino acids. The V end was cut by 6 bases, the J end by 0 bases, with 12 bases between. From germline, CDR1 is SGHTA and CDR2 FQGTGA. The CDR3 nucleotides read TGTGCCAGCAGTTCTCAGGAGGGCTCCTACGAGCAGTACTTC. Protein sequence: CASSSQEGSYEQYF.

The V and J genes are TRBV7-9 and TRBJ2-6; no reliable D call. Trimming removed 5 bases at V and 0 bases at J, with 5 bases between. The CDR3 is 14 residues long. Germline CDR1 SEHNR, CDR2 FQNEAQ (reference sequence). CDR3 region: CASSTSSGANVLTF. The CDR3 nucleotides are TGTGCCAGCAGCACAAGCTCTGGGGCCAACGTCCTGACTTTC.

The V gene is TRBV5-1, the J gene TRBJ2-7, with 7 nucleotides matching TRBD1. Trimming cost V 5 bases and J 1 base; bases outside gene matches: 9. CDR1 is SGHRS and CDR2 is YFSETQ in the germline V gene. This CDR3 is built from 15 residues. The CDR3 DNA follows: TGCGCCAGCAGAGTAGGGACAGTTATTTCCTACGAGCAGTACTTC. Translating it yields CASRVGTVISYEQYF.

This clone was seen only a few times. This chain uses TRBV5-5 with TRBJ1-1, with D tentatively TRBD1 (5 bases). The CDR3 extends over 14 amino acids. V shed 3 bases and J shed 1 base, with 10 bases lying between them. Per the germline V gene, CDR1 is SGHKS and CDR2 is YYEKEE (reference sequence). CDR3 sequence: CASSSLGANTEAFF. The CDR3 DNA reads TGTGCCAGCAGCTCGCTTGGGGCGAACACTGAAGCTTTCTTT.

This clone has just a few counts. The rearrangement uses TRBV4-3 and TRBJ1-4, with D unresolved. Germline CDR1 is LGHNA and CDR2 is YSLEER. V was pared by 0 bases and J by 4 bases, with 6 bases between. CDR3 length: 14 residues. Here the CDR3 DNA reads TGCGCCAGCAGCCAAGAGTCGGGTAATGAAAAACTGTTTTTT. Amino acid sequence: CASSQESGNEKLFF.

This clone was seen a few times. The V call is TRBV19, the J call TRBJ1-5; 8 bases match TRBD1. This CDR3 comprises 14 residues. The trim removed 3 bases at V and 6 bases at J, leaving 4 bases unmatched. Germline assignment: CDR1 LNHDA and CDR2 SQIVND (reference sequence). CDR3 amino acids: CASSMTGARQPQHF. CDR3 DNA: TGTGCCAGTAGTATGACAGGGGCACGTCAGCCCCAGCATTTT.

This clone was found a few times. As DNA, the CDR3 is TGTGCCAGCAGCCCGTACCAGACAGGGATCACAGATACGCAGTATTTT. It codes for CASSPYQTGITDTQYF. The genes are TRBV9 and TRBJ2-3, with 7 positions matching TRBD1. This CDR3 region has 16 residues. Trimming cost V 4 bases and J 2 bases; bases outside gene matches: 10. Germline CDR1 and CDR2: SGDLS and YYNGEE.

This clone was observed a few times. The chain links TRBV28 to TRBJ2-1; 7 bases map to TRBD1. Looked up from germline, CDR1 is MDHEN and CDR2 is SYDVKM. Trimming cost V 3 bases and J 0 bases; bases outside gene matches: 11. The CDR3 runs 18 residues. The CDR3 DNA reads TGTGCCAGCAGTTTCCCTCTACAGGGGACCCCCTCCTACAATGAGCAGTTCTTC. Its protein product is CASSFPLQGTPSYNEQFF.

J is TRBJ1-2 and V is TRBV28; 7 bases agree with TRBD1. Unmatched junction bases numbered 6, after V lost 3 bases and J lost 2 bases. Germline V gene data show CDR1 as MDHEN and CDR2 as SYDVKM. The CDR3 length is 15 residues. The chain's CDR3 is CASSFGGGQNYGYTF. The CDR3, as DNA: TGTGCCAGCAGTTTTGGTGGGGGACAGAACTATGGCTACACCTTC.

Ten or more counts support this clone. The genes are TRBV5-4 and TRBJ2-7; 8 bases line up with TRBD1. The V segment lost 3 bases and the J segment 2 bases; nucleotides outside the gene matches: 10. The CDR3 is 16 residues long. Germline values: CDR1 SGHNT, CDR2 YYREEE (reference sequence). CDR3 nucleotide sequence: TGTGCCAGCAGCTCGGTTCCGGGACAGGTAACCTACGAGCAGTACTTC. It encodes CASSSVPGQVTYEQYF.

This chain joins TRBV19 and TRBJ2-1; 8 bases match TRBD2. The CDR3 totals 14 residues. Germline CDR1 reads LNHDA; CDR2 reads SQIVND (reference sequence). V lost 3 bases and J lost 12; bases outside the gene matches: 10. The CDR3 loop reads CASSIIPGSGGQFF. For the CDR3, the DNA is TGTGCCAGTAGTATCATCCCAGGGAGCGGGGGGCAGTTCTTC.

The J gene is TRBJ1-6, the V gene TRBV29-1, with 8 bases that match TRBD1. Germline assignment: CDR1 SQVTM and CDR2 ANQGSEA. After removal of 6 bases from V and 7 bases from J, the junction contained 8 bases not matched to a gene. The CDR3 is made up of 14 amino acids. The CDR3 spells CSVGQGRGNSPLHF. The DNA for the CDR3 is TGCAGCGTCGGACAGGGCCGGGGGAATTCACCCCTCCACTTT.

The chain joins TRBV18 to TRBJ1-6; D gene uncertain. Per the germline V gene, CDR1 is KGHSH and CDR2 is LQKENI. Trimming removed 6 bases at V and 0 bases at J, with 15 bases between. The CDR3 sequence is 17 residues long. CDR3 region: CASSPAPRSSYNSPLHF. For the CDR3, the DNA is TGTGCCAGCTCGCCGGCCCCCCGGAGCTCCTATAATTCACCCCTCCACTTT.

The chain couples TRBV6-2 or TRBV6-3 to TRBJ2-3; 7 bases are shared with TRBD2. Germline CDR1 is MNHEY and CDR2 is SVGEGT. The ends lost 4 bases at V and 2 bases at J; junction bases unmatched: 9. The CDR3 sequence is 16 residues long. CDR3 sequence reads: CASSWGRRGDTDTQYF. CDR3 DNA: TGTGCCAGCAGTTGGGGGAGACGGGGGGACACAGATACGCAGTATTTT.

The chain combines TRBV29-1 with TRBJ2-7; D is possibly TRBD2 (6 bases). The CDR3 spans 11 residues. V lost 6 bases and J lost 5, with 11 bases in between. Germline-derived CDR1 and CDR2 are SQVTM and ANQGSEA. CDR3 sequence reads: CSVKTGDEQYF. The CDR3, as DNA: TGCAGCGTAAAGACGGGGGACGAGCAGTACTTC.

V is TRBV6-6 and J is TRBJ2-7; 9 bases are shared with TRBD1. J gave up 6 bases and V 3 bases, and 12 bases lay outside the gene matches. CDR1 is MNHNY and CDR2 is SVGAGI in the germline V gene (reference sequence). The CDR3 runs to 16 residues. The CDR3 protein is CASSYSPGQGVGEQYF. DNA of the CDR3: TGTGCCAGCAGTTATTCGCCGGGACAGGGAGTGGGCGAGCAGTACTTC.

The gene calls are TRBV5-6 and TRBJ1-5, with D perhaps TRBD1 (6 bases). The length of the CDR3 is 15 residues. The germline V and J ends were trimmed by 4 bases and 3 bases, with 14 bases remaining between them. Germline CDR1 SGHDT, CDR2 YYEEEE. The CDR3 sequence is CASSLRQVDNQPQHF. In DNA form, the CDR3 reads TGTGCCAGCAGCCTGAGACAGGTCGACAATCAGCCCCAGCATTTT.

As regards this clone: The same CDR3 arises from other DNA sequences in this sample as well. The chain uses TRBV4-1 and TRBJ2-7, with 13 bases fitting TRBD2. The CDR3 covers 15 residues. The V segment lost 3 bases and the J segment 6 bases; nucleotides outside the gene matches: 5. The germline V gene has CDR1 MGHRA and CDR2 YSYEKL. The CDR3 region is CASSQRLAGGLEQYF. The CDR3 DNA sequence: TGCGCCAGCAGCCAGAGACTAGCGGGGGGCCTCGAGCAGTACTTC.

This chain connects TRBV7-9 to TRBJ1-3; the D gene is possibly TRBD1 (6 bases). CDR1 is SEHNR, CDR2 FQNEAQ, per germline (reference sequence). Trimming removed 1 base from V and 2 bases from J, with 12 bases in between. There are 16 residues in the CDR3. The CDR3 sequence: CASSLVAGAPGNTIYF. The CDR3 nucleotides are TGTGCCAGCAGCTTAGTTGCGGGGGCGCCTGGAAACACCATATATTTT.

This clone was seen once. V gene TRBV6-6 combines with J gene TRBJ1-6, with no clear D. The CDR3 totals 15 residues. The V and J ends lost 5 bases and 6 bases respectively, with 14 bases between them. Germline assignment: CDR1 MNHNY and CDR2 SVGAGI (reference sequence). CDR3 region: CASSLGGSLNSPLHF. The CDR3 coding sequence is TGTGCCAGCAGTCTCGGAGGGTCCCTTAATTCACCCCTCCACTTT.

The J gene is TRBJ1-2, the V gene TRBV5-4, with D possibly TRBD1 on 6 matching bases. V lost 0 bases and J 4 bases, leaving 10 bases between the germline ends. CDR3 length: 14 residues. Germline V CDR1 and CDR2: SGHNT, YYREEE (reference sequence). As DNA, the CDR3 is TGTGCCAGCAGCTTGGAGGGGGGGCTCTATGGCTACACCTTC. It is translated as CASSLEGGLYGYTF.

V usage is TRBV5-8 and J usage is TRBJ2-7; maybe TRBD1 (8 bases). The CDR3 is 14 residues long. V gave up 5 bases and J gave up 0 bases, with 12 bases separating them. Germline V gene data show CDR1 as SGHTS and CDR2 as YDEGEE. CDR3 loop: CASSNRGGSYEQYF. The DNA of the CDR3 is TGTGCCAGCAGTAACAGGGGGGGCTCCTACGAGCAGTACTTC.

The rearrangement joins TRBV5-1 to TRBJ1-6, with D possibly being TRBD1 (6 bases). In germline, CDR1 is SGHRS, CDR2 YFSETQ. Trimming took 4 bases from V and 4 from J, leaving 18 bases between them. CDR3 length: 17 residues. The CDR3: CASSPGALGQYNSPLHF. CDR3 DNA: TGCGCCAGCAGCCCCGGGGCTCTCGGACAGTATAATTCACCCCTCCACTTT.

The J gene is TRBJ1-5, the V gene TRBV19; D ambiguous. The CDR3 runs to 15 residues. The V gene lost 3 bases and the J gene lost 6 bases, with 15 bases spanning the gap. Germline V gene lookup returns CDR1 LNHDA and CDR2 SQIVND (reference sequence). The CDR3 sequence is CASSMGMGPLQPQHF. For the CDR3, the DNA is TGTGCCAGTAGTATGGGTATGGGCCCGCTTCAGCCCCAGCATTTT.

This clone has just one count. The V call is TRBV5-4, the J call TRBJ2-5, with a possible D match to TRBD2 (5 bases). The V gene's germline CDR1 is SGHNT and CDR2 YYREEE (reference sequence). The CDR3 extends over 15 amino acids. Trimming took 4 bases from V and 5 from J, leaving 18 bases between them. The CDR3: CASSQQSGESETQYF. The CDR3 region has the DNA TGTGCCAGCAGCCAACAATCCGGGGAGTCGGAGACCCAGTACTTC. Complete variable domain (other parts from reference TRBV5-4 and TRBJ2-5): ETGVTQSPTHLIKTRGQQVTLRCSSQSGHNTVSWYQQALGQGPQFIFQYYREEENGRGNFPPRFSGLQFPNYSSELNVNALELDDSALYLCASSQQSGESETQYFGPGTRLLVL.

This clone was picked up a small number of times. V usage is TRBV6-5 and J usage is TRBJ2-5; 7 bases are shared with TRBD2. Germline V CDR1 and CDR2: MNHEY, SVGAGI. Unmatched junction bases numbered 9, after V lost 6 bases and J lost 2 bases. There are 15 residues in the CDR3. The CDR3 coding sequence is TGTGCCAGCAGCTGGCGGGGAGCGGGGCAAGAGACCCAGTACTTC. It encodes CASSWRGAGQETQYF.

This clone was picked up a small number of times. V usage is TRBV19 and J usage is TRBJ2-1; TRBD2 might be the D (7 bases). V lost 7 bases, J lost 7 bases, and 17 bases lay in between. CDR3 length equals 14 residues. CDR1 and CDR2 (germline): LNHDA, SQIVND (reference sequence). Here the CDR3 reads CASMEAGAWNEQFF. Written as DNA, the CDR3 is TGTGCCAGTATGGAGGCGGGGGCCTGGAATGAGCAGTTCTTC. Full variable domain (missing parts from reference TRBV19 and TRBJ2-1): DGGITQSPKYLFRKEGQNVTLSCEQNLNHDAMYWYRQDPGQGLRLIYYSQIVNDFQKGDIAEGYSVSREKKESFPLTVTSAQKNPTAFYLCASMEAGAWNEQFFGPGTRLTVL.

This chain links TRBV7-9 with TRBJ1-1; 7 bases line up with TRBD1. The CDR3 spans 14 residues. The germline V gene has CDR1 SEHNR and CDR2 FQNEAQ (reference sequence). With 3 bases clipped from V and 1 base from J, the junction kept 2 bases outside the gene matches. CDR3 region: CASSFQGGNTEAFF. CDR3 bases: TGTGCCAGCAGCTTTCAGGGGGGGAACACTGAAGCTTTCTTT.